A selection of T cell receptor beta chains follows, all from one sample in a study of T cells after yellow fever vaccination. TCRdb re-called the 5' RACE reads through MiXCR, storing one row per CDR3 protein. The table lists 400,000 or so distinct CDR3 sequences, 11% of them singletons. The sequencing used PBMCs, collected on the day of the first yellow fever vaccination. These receptors all come from a man aged 18 to 35 who received the YFV17D yellow fever vaccine. Both conserved end residues are trimmed from each CDR3. A D gene is named only where the DNA matches it firmly.

v_call d_call cdr3_aa
TRBV9 NA ASSVGRRVGSQETQY
TRBV30 NA AWNGHSGNTIY
TRBV11-1 TRBD2 ASSLERRSGGGVQETQY
TRBV5-6 TRBD2 ASKLAGGNTQY
TRBV5-1 NA ASSWQGPTDTQY
TRBV6-2/TRBV6-3 NA ASSPLESTDTQY
TRBV30 NA AWIYPPGGTGELF
TRBV9 TRBD2 ASSVGRGANEQF
TRBV5-4 TRBD1 ASSLRQGSYEQY
TRBV4-3 NA ASSQETWGTQY
TRBV19 TRBD1 ASSTGTGALYGYT
TRBV5-1 NA ASSSDTGVINEQF
TRBV7-2 NA ASSLASGAYSGNTIY
TRBV2 NA ASSDLDTQY
TRBV14 NA ASSRPNLGPGGEAF
TRBV19 NA ASSIDHGGPYEQY
TRBV2 NA ASGAAVNTGELF
TRBV4-1 NA ASSQGAGQENTGELF
TRBV20-1 NA SARDTAHYGYT
TRBV6-2/TRBV6-3 NA ASSPWSGLSYNEQF
TRBV2 NA ASTFLVVDEQF
TRBV6-2/TRBV6-3 NA ASSTPPGLYGYT
TRBV7-3 NA ASSPDGKVGRRAF
TRBV12-3/TRBV12-4 NA ASSFTGDPRAEQY
TRBV7-3 NA ASSLGWGPSYNEQF
TRBV7-9 NA ASSSSSAGPNSPLH
TRBV12-3/TRBV12-4 TRBD1 ASSKGQGDTEAF
TRBV20-1 NA SAPINTEAF
TRBV4-2 NA ASSQVSAGARSEQF
TRBV27 NA ASRATRYNEQF
TRBV4-1 TRBD2 ASSQDGRATTGELF
TRBV29-1 TRBD1 STSDRDAGNTIY
TRBV6-5 NA ASSLFGTPITTDTQY
TRBV7-2 NA ASSLERSETQY
TRBV5-1 NA ASSSSGAVAGELF
TRBV4-2 TRBD1 ASSQDNRGRETQY
TRBV6-5 TRBD1 ASSYSKGAGTEAF
TRBV4-2 TRBD1 ASSQDHGGQGRNTIY
TRBV6-1 TRBD1 ASLGTGGTYEQY
TRBV12-3/TRBV12-4 NA ASRPRAANQPQH
TRBV7-8 TRBD2 ASSPASGGARDTQY
TRBV5-1 NA ASSSPNYPETQY
TRBV20-1 NA SASDRQVKQY
TRBV7-2 NA GSKIRSGTDTQY
TRBV20-1 TRBD2 SANGGGGTQETQY
TRBV12-3/TRBV12-4 TRBD1 ASRPGQGYSYEQY
TRBV9 NA ASSDMVESGTQY
TRBV7-9 TRBD1 ASSLVQGAEAF